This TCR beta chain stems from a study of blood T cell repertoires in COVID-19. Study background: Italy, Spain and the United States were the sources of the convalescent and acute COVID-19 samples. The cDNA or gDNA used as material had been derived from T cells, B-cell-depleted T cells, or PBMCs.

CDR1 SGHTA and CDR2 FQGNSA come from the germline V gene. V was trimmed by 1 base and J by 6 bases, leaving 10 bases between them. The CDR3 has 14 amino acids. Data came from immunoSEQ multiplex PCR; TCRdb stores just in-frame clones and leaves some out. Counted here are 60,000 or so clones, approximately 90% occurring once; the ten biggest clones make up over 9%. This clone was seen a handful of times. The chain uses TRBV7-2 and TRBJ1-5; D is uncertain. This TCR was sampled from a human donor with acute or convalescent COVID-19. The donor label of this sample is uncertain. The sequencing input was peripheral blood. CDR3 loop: CASSLGAEGQPQHF. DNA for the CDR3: TGTGCCAGCAGCTTAGGGGCAGAAGGTCAGCCCCAGCATTTT.